This TCR beta chain was identified during a study of neoadjuvant anti-PD-1 for oral cavity cancer. Study information: Most patients had three to four biweekly doses of 3 mg/kg nivolumab before resection. Patients without progression received a fourth nivolumab dose around day 43, then surgical resection on days 50-56.

Clones were sequenced by immunoSEQ multiplex PCR, and TCRdb holds only the in-frame ones, with some missing. Of some 61,000 clones listed, 70% to 90% were seen once; the top ten hold 3% to 3.5%. Trimming took 4 bases from V and 8 from J, leaving 14 bases between them. The CDR3 is 13 amino acids. Per the germline V gene, CDR1 is GTSNPN and CDR2 is SVGIG (reference sequence). The time point denotes: after neoadjuvant nivolumab, at surgical resection. This sequence originates from a person aged 35-80 years with oral cavity squamous cell carcinoma. The genes are TRBV30 and TRBJ1-4, with a possible D match to TRBD1 (6 bases). This sample comprised PBMCs, obtained after nivolumab (anti-PD-1) treatment. In nucleotides, the CDR3 is TGTGCCTGGAATTTGGGGGCTAGGGAAAAACTGTTTTTT. Protein sequence: CAWNLGAREKLFF.